This T cell receptor (beta chain) was obtained from a study of blood T cell repertoires in COVID-19. This CDR3 has 13 residues. Germline V gene lookup returns CDR1 SNHLY and CDR2 FYNNEI. Between the trimmed V and J ends, which lost 4 bases and 7 bases, there was a span of 14 bases. TCRdb's table, derived via immunoSEQ multiplex PCR, lists solely in-frame clones and lacks some. The repertoire consists of a few hundred thousand clones, with 82% occurring once and the leading ten covering around 3.3%. The specimen sequenced was peripheral blood. This chain uses TRBV2 with TRBJ2-7, with D tentatively TRBD1 (7 bases). The receptor comes from a young woman with acute or convalescent COVID-19. The CDR3 loop is CASSVVRGEEQYF. The DNA for the CDR3 is TGTGCCAGCAGTGTGGTCAGGGGGGAAGAGCAGTACTTC.